The 29 T cell receptor beta chains in this list originate from one sample, sequenced in a study of T cells in Graves' hyperthyroidism and ophthalmopathy. Amplification yielded TCR beta CDR3 regions, with RNA transcripts as the source. A set of HTBI primers served as the primers for a first-round RT-PCR of the TCR CDR3. Via MiXCR, TCRdb re-called the multiplex PCR reads, giving one row per CDR3 protein. This table has under 450,000 distinct CDR3 sequences, less than 15% appearing once. Sequencing was carried out using blood. The origin of the receptors is a man aged 25 to 40 with Graves' hyperthyroidism that later progressed to Graves' ophthalmopathy.

Concerning this clonotype: At one boundary the junction diverges from the germline segment, which might be a read error. The chain recombines TRBV6-2 or TRBV6-3 with TRBJ2-2, with D possibly matching TRBD2 (6 bases). The CDR3 extends over 11 amino acids. Germline lookup yields CDR1 MNHEY and CDR2 SVGEGT. This chain's CDR3 is CASRGAGGLFF. In nucleotides, the CDR3 is TGTGCCAGCAGGGGAGCCGGGGGGCTGTTTTTT.

This clonotype was recorded at least ten times. This chain joins TRBV12-3 or TRBV12-4 and TRBJ2-5; D perhaps matches TRBD2 (6 bases). The CDR3 totals 13 residues. V lost 7 bases and J 5 bases, leaving 14 bases between the germline ends. The CDR3 DNA sequence: TGTGCCAGCAAATACCGGGGGTCGGAGACCCAGTACTTC. This sequence encodes CASKYRGSETQYF.

The J gene is TRBJ2-1, the V gene TRBV29-1; 7 bases are a match to TRBD1. CDR1 and CDR2 (germline): SQVTM, ANQGSEA. The CDR3 spans 13 residues. J lost 7 bases, V lost 6 bases, and 9 bases had no gene match. This chain's CDR3 is CSVREGAGNEQFF. CDR3 coding DNA: TGCAGCGTGCGAGAGGGGGCTGGGAATGAGCAGTTCTTC.

In this sample, this clonotype turned up a few times. The V gene is TRBV10-2, the J gene TRBJ1-2; the D gene is possibly TRBD1 (6 bases). Trimming took off 8 bases at V and 8 bases at J, with 21 bases between the two ends. The V gene's germline CDR1 is WSHSY and CDR2 SAAADI. This CDR3 has 14 residues. The DNA for the CDR3 is TGCGCCAGCGTCCCCGGGACACGGTATGAGGGCTACACCTTC. It translates to CASVPGTRYEGYTF.

The table lists this clonotype with a few counts. A clone one base away is much larger, so this may be a read error. The chain carries TRBV5-1 and TRBJ2-2, with D uncertain. The germline CDR1 and CDR2 sequences are SGHRS and YFSETQ. The CDR3 runs 15 residues. CDR3 sequence: CARSSRLPNTGELFF. The CDR3 bases are TGCGCCCGCAGTTCCCGGCTACCGAACACCGGGGAGCTGTTTTTT.

Only a few counts were recorded for this clonotype. V is TRBV30 and J is TRBJ1-2; TRBD1 might be the D (5 bases). The CDR3 runs 15 residues. Between the trimmed V and J ends, which lost 3 bases and 1 base, there was a span of 15 bases. CDR1 and CDR2 (germline): GTSNPN, SVGIG (reference sequence). For the CDR3, the DNA is TGTGCCTGGAGCCCGGGGCAGGCCTTTAACTATGGCTACACCTTC. It specifies CAWSPGQAFNYGYTF. The whole variable domain, remainder taken from reference TRBV30 and TRBJ1-2, is SQTIHQWPATLVQPVGSPLSLECTVEGTSNPNLYWYRQAAGRGLQLLFYSVGIGQISSEVPQNLSASRPQDRQFILSSKKLLLSDSGFYLCAWSPGQAFNYGYTFGSGTRLTVV.

CDR3 region: CASGLAFGTGGFEQYF. DNA of the CDR3: TGTGCTAGTGGTTTGGCATTCGGGACAGGGGGCTTCGAGCAGTACTTC. The V call is TRBV12-5, the J call TRBJ2-7; 12 bases are shared with TRBD1. The CDR3 consists of 16 residues. Germline lookup yields CDR1 LGHNT and CDR2 FRNRAP. V gave up 1 base and J gave up 6 bases; unmatched junction bases: 7.

There are many counts of this clonotype. The chain uses TRBV18 and TRBJ2-3; no reliable D call. Germline CDR1 and CDR2: KGHSH and LQKENI. Trimming took off 5 bases at V and 4 bases at J, with 10 bases between the two ends. The CDR3 has 13 amino acids. CDR3 sequence: CASSSDSADTQYF. CDR3 coding DNA: TGTGCCAGCTCATCCGACTCGGCAGATACGCAGTATTTT.

This clonotype was counted a few times. The chain joins TRBV5-1 to TRBJ2-2, with D tentatively TRBD2 (6 bases). This CDR3 has 16 amino acids. Germline-derived CDR1 and CDR2 are SGHRS and YFSETQ. Trimming shortened V by 4 bases and J by 3 bases, and 16 bases separated the two germline ends. CDR3 bases: TGCGCCAGCAGCCCGGAGAGGGGACTCGACACCGGGGAGCTGTTTTTT. Encoded protein: CASSPERGLDTGELFF.

This chain uses TRBV3-1 with TRBJ2-7; 9 bases are a match to TRBD1. The CDR3 runs to 15 residues. Germline assignment: CDR1 LGHDT and CDR2 YNNKEL (reference sequence). The V and J ends lost 2 bases and 6 bases, in that order; junction bases with no gene match: 8. In DNA form, the CDR3 reads TGTGCCAGCAGCCAATCCTGGGACAGGGTTTCCGAGCAGTACTTC. It is translated as CASSQSWDRVSEQYF.

This clonotype was counted only a few times. This chain connects TRBV20-1 to TRBJ2-7, with D uncertain. V dropped 3 bases and J dropped 0 bases, with 6 bases sitting between them. The CDR3 length is 12 residues. Germline V gene lookup returns CDR1 DFQATT and CDR2 SNEGSKA (reference sequence). The CDR3 loop is CSASASSYEQYF. In DNA, the CDR3 is TGCAGTGCTAGTGCCAGCTCCTACGAGCAGTACTTC.

This clonotype was detected many times. The rearrangement links TRBV11-3 to TRBJ2-3, with D possibly being TRBD1 or TRBD2 (5 bases each). The CDR3 extends over 15 amino acids. The ends were cut back, 0 bases at V and 3 bases at J, with 10 bases in the middle. Germline-derived CDR1 and CDR2 are SGHNT and YENEEA. This CDR3 reads CASSLEGRKTDTQYF. The CDR3 DNA sequence: TGTGCCAGCAGCTTAGAGGGACGGAAAACAGATACGCAGTATTTT.

The sample holds many counts of this clonotype. J is TRBJ2-2 and V is TRBV30, with unresolved D. The V gene lost 0 bases and the J gene lost 7 bases, with 6 bases spanning the gap. Germline V gene lookup returns CDR1 GTSNPN and CDR2 SVGIG (reference sequence). The CDR3 loop spans 12 amino acids. In DNA form, the CDR3 reads TGTGCCTGGAGTGTCCGGCTCGGGGAGCTGTTTTTT. Translation gives CAWSVRLGELFF. The full variable domain, its missing parts supplied by reference TRBV30 and TRBJ2-2, is SQTIHQWPATLVQPVGSPLSLECTVEGTSNPNLYWYRQAAGRGLQLLFYSVGIGQISSEVPQNLSASRPQDRQFILSSKKLLLSDSGFYLCAWSVRLGELFFGEGSRLTVL.

This clonotype was found a few times. The chain is built from TRBV18 and TRBJ1-1; D call uncertain. Germline V CDR1 and CDR2: KGHSH, LQKENI. The CDR3 consists of 13 residues. V gave up 6 bases and J gave up 5 bases, with 13 bases separating them. Here the CDR3 reads CASSTTRETEAFF. CDR3 bases: TGTGCCAGCTCCACCACCCGGGAGACTGAAGCTTTCTTT.

The chain links TRBV27 to TRBJ1-6; D might be TRBD1 (6 bases). Deletions cut 2 bases from V and 0 bases from J, with 17 bases between. The CDR3 covers 19 residues. Germline lookup yields CDR1 MNHEY and CDR2 SMNVEV (reference sequence). The CDR3 nucleotides read TGTGCCAGCAGTTTAACCCCCGTTGGGGGGCACTCCTATAATTCACCCCTCCACTTT. Protein product: CASSLTPVGGHSYNSPLHF.

The chain is built from TRBV6-6 and TRBJ2-7, with D perhaps TRBD1 (5 bases). Germline V CDR1 and CDR2: MNHNY, SVGAGI (reference sequence). The CDR3 is 13 amino acids. V lost 2 bases, J lost 6 bases, and 11 bases lay in between. CDR3 coding DNA: TGTGCCAGCAGTTACGGGCCCACAGGCGAGCAGTACTTC. Translating it yields CASSYGPTGEQYF.

This clonotype was counted many times. The chain recombines TRBV18 with TRBJ1-3; 11 bases fit TRBD1. This CDR3 is 17 amino acids long. V was clipped by 0 bases and J by 4 bases; unmatched bases: 5. Germline CDR1 and CDR2: KGHSH and LQKENI. The CDR3 reads CASSPPGQGVFGNTIYF. CDR3 in DNA: TGTGCCAGCTCACCACCGGGACAGGGGGTCTTCGGAAACACCATATATTTT. Using reference TRBV18 and TRBJ1-3 for the parts outside the CDR3, the full variable domain is NAGVMQNPRHLVRRRGQEARLRCSPMKGHSHVYWYRQLPEEGLKFMVYLQKENIIDESGMPKERFSAEFPKEGPSILRIQQVVRGDSAAYFCASSPPGQGVFGNTIYFGEGSWLTVV.

This clonotype was seen at least ten times. This chain joins TRBV28 and TRBJ2-7; TRBD1 matches 7 bases. The ends lost 4 bases at V and 5 bases at J; junction bases unmatched: 5. The CDR3 is 13 residues long. Germline V gene sequence: CDR1 MDHEN, CDR2 SYDVKM. Here the CDR3 reads CASSSGQLDEQYF. The CDR3 nucleotides are TGTGCCAGCAGTTCGGGACAGCTCGACGAGCAGTACTTC.

At least ten counts were recorded for this clonotype. CDR3 protein: CASSGTRELMNTEAFF. The CDR3 nucleotides read TGTGCCAGCAGCGGAACGAGGGAGCTTATGAACACTGAAGCTTTCTTT. The chain carries TRBV11-1 and TRBJ1-1; D unresolved. CDR3 length equals 16 residues. The germline V and J ends were trimmed by 5 bases and 0 bases, with 16 bases remaining between them. The germline gives CDR1 SGHAT, CDR2 FQDESV (reference sequence). The whole variable domain, remainder taken from reference TRBV11-1 and TRBJ1-1, is EAEVAQSPRYKITEKSQAVAFWCDPISGHATLYWYRQILGQGPELLVQFQDESVVDDSQLPKDRFSAERLKGVDSTLKIQPAELGDSAMYLCASSGTRELMNTEAFFGQGTRLTVV.

This clonotype was seen repeatedly, ten times or more. This chain uses TRBV14 with TRBJ1-6; D unclear. The CDR3 totals 16 residues. Trimming cost V 0 bases and J 3 bases, with 9 bases left between them. In germline, CDR1 is SGHDN, CDR2 FVKESK. CDR3 residues: CASSQDQEFYNSPLHF. The CDR3 DNA follows: TGTGCCAGCAGCCAAGATCAGGAGTTCTATAATTCACCCCTCCACTTT.

This clonotype occurred a few times. The chain links TRBV7-2 to TRBJ1-2; the D is unclear. Germline CDR1 reads SGHTA; CDR2 reads FQGNSA. Trimming removed 3 bases at V and 0 bases at J, with 11 bases between. This CDR3 is 15 amino acids long. CDR3 nucleotides: TGTGCCAGCAGCTTGTATAACGCTGCTAACTATGGCTACACCTTC. Translating it yields CASSLYNAANYGYTF.

This chain links TRBV29-1 with TRBJ2-7; 10 nucleotides match TRBD1. From germline, CDR1 is SQVTM and CDR2 ANQGSEA. J lost 3 bases, V lost 7 bases, and 3 bases had no gene match. There are 12 residues in the CDR3. The CDR3 nucleotides read TGCAGCGCTGGGGACAGGGGCTACGAGCAGTACTTC. Translation: CSAGDRGYEQYF.

V and J are TRBV18 and TRBJ2-2; D may be TRBD1 (5 bases). Per the germline V gene, CDR1 is KGHSH and CDR2 is LQKENI. This CDR3 is built from 16 residues. Trimming left V 1 base short and J 0 bases short, with 9 bases between. The chain's CDR3 is CASSPLRTTNTGELFF. The CDR3 DNA is TGTGCCAGCTCACCACTACGGACAACGAACACCGGGGAGCTGTTTTTT.

This clonotype was observed many times. The rearrangement joins TRBV27 to TRBJ1-2; D unclear. Trimming removed 0 bases at V and 2 bases at J, with 10 bases between. Germline V gene sequence: CDR1 MNHEY, CDR2 SMNVEV (reference sequence). The CDR3 length is 15 residues. CDR3 sequence reads: CASSLSLDSNYGYTF. DNA of the CDR3: TGTGCCAGCAGTTTATCGTTAGACTCCAACTATGGCTACACCTTC.

This clonotype was observed a few times. The CDR3: CASSSREKKLFF. For the CDR3, the DNA is TGTGCCAGCAGCTCCCGTGAAAAAAAACTGTTTTTT. V gene TRBV7-3 combines with J gene TRBJ1-4; no firm D call. The germline V and J ends were trimmed by 4 bases and 9 bases, with 9 bases remaining between them. The CDR3 loop spans 12 amino acids. Germline CDR1 SGHTA, CDR2 FQGTGA.

The chain employs TRBV5-6 and TRBJ1-6; 11 bases align to TRBD1. The germline V gene has CDR1 SGHDT and CDR2 YYEEEE. V was pared by 4 bases and J by 8 bases, with 8 bases of the junction left unmatched. This CDR3 contains 16 residues. CDR3 in DNA: TGTGCCAGCAGCGCGGGACAGGGGGTCTTGGATTCACCCCTCCACTTT. This sequence encodes CASSAGQGVLDSPLHF.

The CDR3 region has the DNA TGTGCCAGCAGCCTCACAGGGTACTCCTACGAGCAGTACTTC. It codes for CASSLTGYSYEQYF. This sequence joins TRBV3-1 and TRBJ2-7, with a possible D match to TRBD1 (6 bases). V dropped 4 bases and J dropped 0 bases, with 10 bases sitting between them. Germline V lookup: CDR1 LGHDT, CDR2 YNNKEL (reference sequence). This CDR3 comprises 14 residues.

CDR3 sequence (DNA): TGTGCCAGCAGCTTGGATGGACAAGTCTCTGGAAACACCATATATTTT. Translated, it gives CASSLDGQVSGNTIYF. This chain joins TRBV11-3 and TRBJ1-3; TRBD1 is a possible D gene (5 bases). From germline, CDR1 is SGHNT and CDR2 YENEEA. Between the trimmed V and J ends, which lost 3 bases and 0 bases, there was a span of 12 bases. The CDR3 has 16 amino acids. Variable domain in full (rest from reference TRBV11-3 and TRBJ1-3): EAGVVQSPRYKIIEKKQPVAFWCNPISGHNTLYWYLQNLGQGPELLIRYENEEAVDDSQLPKDRFSAERLKGVDSTLKIQPAELGDSAVYLCASSLDGQVSGNTIYFGEGSWLTVV.

The V and J genes are TRBV29-1 and TRBJ2-7; maybe TRBD1 (5 bases). The V gene's germline CDR1 is SQVTM and CDR2 ANQGSEA. The V end lost 2 bases, the J end lost 5 bases, and 13 bases lay between the germline ends. The CDR3 sequence is 13 residues long. This CDR3 is CSVERRVEDEQYF. For the CDR3, the DNA is TGCAGCGTTGAACGCAGGGTAGAGGACGAGCAGTACTTC.